These T cell receptor beta chains were read from a single sample in a study of T cell responses to AZD1222 COVID-19 vaccine. Using immunoSEQ multiplex PCR, the repertoire was profiled, and TCRdb retains in-frame clones only, with some absent. The sample has 110,000 to 150,000 clones; about 92% are singletons. Specimen: peripheral blood, collected on day 0 of AZD1222 vaccination. The source of these receptors is an adult in good health. Both conserved end residues are part of each CDR3. The D gene is left open where the match is weak. Clone size appears in some rows only: once, few, many, or a class for an expanded clone.

cdr3_aa cdr3_nt j_call v_call clone_size d_call
CASSSKLTNEKLFF TGTGCCAGTAGTTCGAAGCTAACTAATGAAAAACTGTTTTTT TRBJ1-4 TRBV19 - -
CASSEITSPYEQYF TGTGCCAGCAGTGAAATCACATCACCCTACGAGCAGTACTTC TRBJ2-7 TRBV6-1 once -
CASSSVLYGYTF TGTGCCAGCAGTAGTGTCCTCTATGGCTACACCTTC TRBJ1-2 TRBV28 - -
CATSRVVRAGGAEQFF TGTGCCACCAGCAGGGTTGTAAGGGCGGGGGGCGCTGAGCAGTTCTTC TRBJ2-1 TRBV15 few TRBD2
CASSKGWDKNNEQFF TGCGCCAGCAGTAAAGGGTGGGACAAAAACAATGAGCAGTTCTTC TRBJ2-1 TRBV10-2 - -
CASSADSYEQYF TGCGCCAGCAGCGCGGACAGCTACGAGCAGTACTTC TRBJ2-7 TRBV5-1 - -
CASSIGQGPFHYTEAFF TGTGCCAGTAGTATAGGACAGGGGCCCTTTCATTACACTGAAGCTTTCTTT TRBJ1-1 TRBV19 - TRBD1
CASTARDRPLGNTIYF TGTGCCAGTACTGCAAGGGACAGGCCTCTTGGAAACACCATATATTTT TRBJ1-3 TRBV19 - TRBD1
CASSPAGKNEQFF TGTGCCAGCAGCCCCGCCGGTAAAAATGAGCAGTTCTTC TRBJ2-1 TRBV7-3 - -
CASSGRFSRGQETQYF TGTGCCAGCAGCGGCCGGTTTAGTCGGGGCCAAGAGACCCAGTACTTC TRBJ2-5 TRBV7-9 - -
CASSPRTSGGRYQETQYF TGCGCCAGCAGCCCGAGGACTAGCGGGGGTCGGTACCAAGAGACCCAGTACTTC TRBJ2-5 TRBV5-1 - TRBD2
CASSSGTGGAEYGYTF TGCGCCAGCAGCTCCGGGACAGGGGGCGCGGAGTATGGCTACACCTTC TRBJ1-2 TRBV5-1 - TRBD1
CASTLGVGNTEAFF TGTGCCAGCACCCTAGGGGTAGGAAACACTGAAGCTTTCTTT TRBJ1-1 TRBV9 - -
CASTPLPKILYSNQPQHF TGTGCCAGCACCCCCCTTCCCAAGATCCTTTATAGCAATCAGCCCCAGCATTTT TRBJ1-5 TRBV28 - -